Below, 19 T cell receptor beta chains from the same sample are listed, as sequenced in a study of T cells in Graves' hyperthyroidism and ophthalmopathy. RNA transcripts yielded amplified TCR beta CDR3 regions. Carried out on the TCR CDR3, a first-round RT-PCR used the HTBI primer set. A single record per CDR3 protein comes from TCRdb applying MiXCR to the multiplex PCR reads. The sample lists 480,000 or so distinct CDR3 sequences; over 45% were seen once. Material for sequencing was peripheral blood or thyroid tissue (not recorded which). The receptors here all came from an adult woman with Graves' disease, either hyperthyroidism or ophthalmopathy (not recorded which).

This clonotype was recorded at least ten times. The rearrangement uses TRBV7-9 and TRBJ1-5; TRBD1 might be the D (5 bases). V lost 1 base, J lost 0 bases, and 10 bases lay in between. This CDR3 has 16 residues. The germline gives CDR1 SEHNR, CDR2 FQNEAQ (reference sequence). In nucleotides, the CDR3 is TGTGCCAGCAGCTTAGGTTTAAGGGGTAGCAATCAGCCCCAGCATTTT. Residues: CASSLGLRGSNQPQHF.

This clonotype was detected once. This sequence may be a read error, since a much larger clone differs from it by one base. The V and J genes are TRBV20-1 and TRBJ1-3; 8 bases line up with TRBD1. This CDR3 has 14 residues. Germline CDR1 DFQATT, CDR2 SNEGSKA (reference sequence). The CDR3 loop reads CSAFTGGEGSTIYF. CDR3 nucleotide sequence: TGCAGTGCTTTCACAGGGGGGGAAGGAAGCACCATATATTTT.

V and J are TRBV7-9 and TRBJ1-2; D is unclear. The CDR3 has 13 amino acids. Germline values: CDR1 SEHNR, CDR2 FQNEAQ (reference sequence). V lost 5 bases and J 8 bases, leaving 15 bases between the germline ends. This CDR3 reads CASSPGSERGYTF. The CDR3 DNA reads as TGTGCCAGCAGCCCCGGGTCAGAGAGGGGCTACACCTTC.

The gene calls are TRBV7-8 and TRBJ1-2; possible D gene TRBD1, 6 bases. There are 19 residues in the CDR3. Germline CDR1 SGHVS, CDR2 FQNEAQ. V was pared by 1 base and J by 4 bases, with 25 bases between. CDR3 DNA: TGTGCCAGCAGCTTAGGGGGGGCCCAAGGGGTTGTCCCGATCTATGGCTACACCTTC. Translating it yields CASSLGGAQGVVPIYGYTF.

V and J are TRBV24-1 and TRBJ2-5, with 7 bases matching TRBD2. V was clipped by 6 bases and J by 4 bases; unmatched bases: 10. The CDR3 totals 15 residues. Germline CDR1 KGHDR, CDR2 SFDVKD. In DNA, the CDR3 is TGTGCCACCAGTACCTTTCTAGCGGTTGGAGAGACCCAGTACTTC. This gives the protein CATSTFLAVGETQYF.

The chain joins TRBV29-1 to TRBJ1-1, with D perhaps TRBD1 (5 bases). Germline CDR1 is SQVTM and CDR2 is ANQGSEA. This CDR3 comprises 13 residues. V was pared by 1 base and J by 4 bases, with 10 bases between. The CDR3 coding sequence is TGCAGCGTTGAAGGGACATCGGGCACTGAAGCTTTCTTT. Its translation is CSVEGTSGTEAFF. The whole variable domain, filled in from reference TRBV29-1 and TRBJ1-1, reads SAVISQKPSRDICQRGTSLTIQCQVDSQVTMMFWYRQQPGQSLTLIATANQGSEATYESGFVIDKFPISRPNLTFSTLTVSNMSPEDSSIYLCSVEGTSGTEAFFGQGTRLTVV.

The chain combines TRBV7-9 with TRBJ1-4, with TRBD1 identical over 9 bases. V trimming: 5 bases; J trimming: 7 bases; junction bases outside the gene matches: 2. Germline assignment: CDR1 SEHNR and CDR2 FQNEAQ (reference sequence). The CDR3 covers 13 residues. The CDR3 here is CASSTDRGEKLFF. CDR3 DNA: TGTGCCAGCAGCACGGACAGGGGTGAAAAACTGTTTTTT. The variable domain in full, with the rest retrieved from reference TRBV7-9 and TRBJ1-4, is DTGVSQNPRHKITKRGQNVTFRCDPISEHNRLYWYRQTLGQGPEFLTYFQNEAQLEKSRLLSDRFSAERPKGSFSTLEIQRTEQGDSAMYLCASSTDRGEKLFFGSGTQLSVL.

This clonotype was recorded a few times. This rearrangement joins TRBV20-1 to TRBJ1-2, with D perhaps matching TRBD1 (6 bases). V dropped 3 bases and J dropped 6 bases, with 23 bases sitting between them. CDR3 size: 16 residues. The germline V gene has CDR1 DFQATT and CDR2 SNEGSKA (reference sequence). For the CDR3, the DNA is TGCAGTGCTAGCTCCCGGGACACTTCCGGGGACGATGGCTACACCTTC. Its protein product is CSASSRDTSGDDGYTF.

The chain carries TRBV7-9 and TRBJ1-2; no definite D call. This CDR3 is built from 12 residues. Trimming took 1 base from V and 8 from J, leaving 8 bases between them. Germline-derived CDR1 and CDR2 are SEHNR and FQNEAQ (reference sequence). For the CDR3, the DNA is TGTGCCAGCAGCTTAGAGATTGGCGGCTACACCTTC. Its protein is CASSLEIGGYTF.

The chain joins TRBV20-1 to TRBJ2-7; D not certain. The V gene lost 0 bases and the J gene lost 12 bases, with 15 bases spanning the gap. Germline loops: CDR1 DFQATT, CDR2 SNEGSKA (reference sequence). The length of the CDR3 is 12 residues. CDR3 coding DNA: TGCAGTGCTAGAGATCGCCCAGGCTCCCCGTACTTC. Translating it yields CSARDRPGSPYF.

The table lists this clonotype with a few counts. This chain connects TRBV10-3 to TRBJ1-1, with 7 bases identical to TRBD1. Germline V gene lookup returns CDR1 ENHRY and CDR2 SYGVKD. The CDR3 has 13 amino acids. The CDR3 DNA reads TGTGCTACTGGACAGGAGATGAACACTGAAGCTTTCTTT. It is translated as CATGQEMNTEAFF.

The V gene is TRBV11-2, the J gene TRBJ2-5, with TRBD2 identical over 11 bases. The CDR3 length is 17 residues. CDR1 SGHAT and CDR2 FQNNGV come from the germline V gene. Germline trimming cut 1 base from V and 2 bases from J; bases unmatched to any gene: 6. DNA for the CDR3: TGTGCCAGCAGCTTAGGGTTGACTAGCGGGACTCAAGAGACCCAGTACTTC. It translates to CASSLGLTSGTQETQYF.

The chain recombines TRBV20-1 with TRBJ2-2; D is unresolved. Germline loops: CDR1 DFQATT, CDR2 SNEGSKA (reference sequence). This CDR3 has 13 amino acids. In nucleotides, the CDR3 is TGCAGCGTGGAAGCACACGTAACCGGGGAGCTGTTTTTT. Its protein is CSVEAHVTGELFF.

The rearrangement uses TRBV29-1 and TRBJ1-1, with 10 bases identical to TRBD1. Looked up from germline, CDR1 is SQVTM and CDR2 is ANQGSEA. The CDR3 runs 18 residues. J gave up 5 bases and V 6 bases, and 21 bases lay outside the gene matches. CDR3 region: CSVNKPGTGDKTGTEAFF. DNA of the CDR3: TGCAGCGTCAACAAACCCGGGACAGGGGATAAGACTGGGACTGAAGCTTTCTTT.

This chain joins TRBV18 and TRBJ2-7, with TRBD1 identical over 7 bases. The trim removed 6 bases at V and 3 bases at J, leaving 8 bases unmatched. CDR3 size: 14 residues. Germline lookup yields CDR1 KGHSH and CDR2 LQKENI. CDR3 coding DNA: TGTGCCAGCTCCACAACAGGGGACCTCTACGAGCAGTACTTC. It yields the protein CASSTTGDLYEQYF.

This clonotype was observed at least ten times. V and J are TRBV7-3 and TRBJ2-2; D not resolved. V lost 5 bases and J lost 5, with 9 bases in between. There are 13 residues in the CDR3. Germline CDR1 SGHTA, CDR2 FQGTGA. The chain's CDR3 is CASSPGPTGELFF. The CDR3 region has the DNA TGTGCCAGCAGCCCCGGACCTACCGGGGAGCTGTTTTTT.

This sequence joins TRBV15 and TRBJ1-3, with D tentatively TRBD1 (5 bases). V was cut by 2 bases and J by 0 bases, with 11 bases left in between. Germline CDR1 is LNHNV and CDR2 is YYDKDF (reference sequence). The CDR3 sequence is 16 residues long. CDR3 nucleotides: TGTGCCACCAGCAGAAGGGACCGAAGCTCTGGAAACACCATATATTTT. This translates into CATSRRDRSSGNTIYF.

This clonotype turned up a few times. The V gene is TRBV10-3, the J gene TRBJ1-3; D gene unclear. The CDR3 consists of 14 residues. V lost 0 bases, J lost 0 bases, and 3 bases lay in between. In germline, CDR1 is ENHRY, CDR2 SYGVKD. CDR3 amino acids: CAISESSSGNTIYF. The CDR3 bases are TGTGCCATCAGTGAGTCCAGCTCTGGAAACACCATATATTTT.

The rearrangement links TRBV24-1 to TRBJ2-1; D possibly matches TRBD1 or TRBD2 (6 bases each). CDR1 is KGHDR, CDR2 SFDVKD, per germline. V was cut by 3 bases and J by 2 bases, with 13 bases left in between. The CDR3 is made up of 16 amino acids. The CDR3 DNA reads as TGTGCCACCAGTGATGAGAAGGAGGGGGCCTACAATGAGCAGTTCTTC. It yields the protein CATSDEKEGAYNEQFF.